This TCR delta chain was captured in a study of γδ T cells in repeated Plasmodium falciparum infection. For this clone: A read error is the likely source, as a far larger clone sits one nucleotide away. Other DNA sequences within the sample encode an identical CDR3.

Flow sorting of PBMC yielded separate Vgamma9/Vdelta2+ and Vdelta2-negative gammadelta T cell populations for bulk repertoire analysis. TCRdb reapplied CATT to the multiplex PCR reads. The sample contains tens of thousands of delta-chain clones, over 1.5% of which appear only once. CDR1 is GEAIGNYY, CDR2 EKD, per germline. The CDR3 contains 23 residues. Sequencing was performed on gamma-delta T cells from blood. The clonotype originates from a pool of human donors (malaria-infected and uninfected, not separated). The V call is TRDV2, the J call TRDJ3; 12 nucleotides agree with TRDD3. No J segment appears in TCRdb, so it was assigned here by matching the sequence to germline. For the CDR3, the DNA is TGTGCCTGCGACACCCCGTCTGTACTGGGGGATACTGGGAGCTCCTGGGACACCCGACAGATGTTTTTC. This gives the protein CACDTPSVLGDTGSSWDTRQMFF.